This TCR beta chain was captured in a study of blood T cell repertoires in COVID-19. Turning to the study itself: Spain, Italy and the United States supplied samples that represented acute and convalescent COVID-19. Sample material is recorded as cDNA or gDNA derived from T cells, B-cell-depleted T cells, or PBMCs.

Study processing details: The assay estimated nucleated cells by amplifying reference gene primers. The assay was immunoSEQ multiplex PCR, and TCRdb's table has in-frame clones only and misses some. V and J calls and clone size come straight from that table; D and trimming were deduced from the DNA. The sample has 200,000 to 250,000 clones, 60% to 85% seen once. This clonotype originated in a woman in her 70s with acute or convalescent COVID-19. Sequencing input: peripheral blood.

CDR3 protein: CASSLGESYTF. The CDR3 DNA reads as TGTGCCAGCAGCTTGGGCGAGTCGTACACCTTC. The chain links TRBV5-4 to TRBJ1-2; D call uncertain. Germline CDR1 is SGHNT and CDR2 is YYREEE (reference sequence). V was pared by 0 bases and J by 11 bases, with 8 bases between. The CDR3 spans 11 residues.